Detailed here is one T cell receptor (beta chain). A second about 7 to 12 cycle PCR used barcoded and J-beta primers. TCRdb re-called the 5' RACE reads through MiXCR, storing one row per CDR3 protein. Of hundreds of thousands of distinct CDR3 sequences in the sample, under 25% were seen once. The data stem from a study of blood T cells in healthy people across ages. Per the germline V gene, CDR1 is MGHDK and CDR2 is SYGVNS. After removal of 2 bases from V and 2 bases from J, the junction contained 3 bases not matched to a gene. The length of the CDR3 is 15 residues. This clonotype was obtained from a man aged 65 to 79 in good health. The J gene is TRBJ2-3, the V gene TRBV25-1, with 8 bases aligning to TRBD1. Material: blood. CDR3 sequence: CASSEGQGFTDTQYF. DNA of the CDR3: TGTGCCAGCAGTGAAGGACAGGGTTTCACAGATACGCAGTATTTT.